The text below deals with one T cell receptor (beta chain). The antigen is unknown. The record originates from a study of T cell repertoires in cytomegalovirus infection. Whole-study context: CMV epitopes used comprised recently identified HLA-C-restricted ones and well-studied HLA-B-restricted ones. It can be stated that public TCR beta signatures indicated CMV infection as well as a matching HLA type.

Looked up from germline, CDR1 is PRHDT and CDR2 is FYEKMQ (reference sequence). The germline V and J ends were trimmed by 5 bases and 10 bases, with 17 bases remaining between them. The CDR3 is made up of 13 amino acids. Overall study results and limits: Cumulative frequency of public TCR beta families picked out carriers of CMV plus the relevant HLA. Dominating the ex vivo response were HLA-C-restricted CMV-specific TCR beta clonotypes.

TCRdb used MiXCR to reprocess the reads, holding one entry per CDR3 protein. The repertoire holds around 770,000 distinct CDR3 sequences, about 27% seen once, with around 14% in the top ten. The TCR originated in a human donor in good health (CMV status not recorded). Some clones in this sample may be carry-over from other donors' samples. The sample consisted of cultured CD8+ T cells from PBMCs, taken from culture after CMV antigen stimulation. The genes are TRBV13 and TRBJ1-2; the D gene is possibly TRBD1 (6 bases). The CDR3 sequence: CASSAGVQGFYTF. The CDR3 region has the DNA TGTGCCAGCAGCGCCGGAGTACAGGGTTTCTACACCTTC. The complete variable domain, with remaining parts taken from reference TRBV13 and TRBJ1-2, reads AAGVIQSPRHLIKEKRETATLKCYPIPRHDTVYWYQQGPGQDPQFLISFYEKMQSDKGSIPDRFSAQQFSDYHSELNMSSLELGDSALYFCASSAGVQGFYTFGSGTRLTVV.